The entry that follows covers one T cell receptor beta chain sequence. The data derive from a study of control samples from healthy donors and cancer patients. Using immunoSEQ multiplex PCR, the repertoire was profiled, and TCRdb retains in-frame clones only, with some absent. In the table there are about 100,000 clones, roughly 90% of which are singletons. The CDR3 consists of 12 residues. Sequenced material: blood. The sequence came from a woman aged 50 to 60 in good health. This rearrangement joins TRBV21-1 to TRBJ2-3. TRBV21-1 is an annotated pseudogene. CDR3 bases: TGTGCCAGCTTGGACCTCACAGATACGCAGTATTTT. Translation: CASLDLTDTQYF.